This TCR beta chain was observed in a study of blood T cells in healthy people across ages. This clonotype was seen just once. What it binds is not known. A second 7 to 11 cycle PCR used barcoded and J-beta primers. Researchers report that a template-switch adaptor with 12 random nucleotides tagged each cDNA molecule. Each CDR3 protein is one row after TCRdb ran MiXCR on the 5' RACE reads. Counted here are about 1,400,000 distinct CDR3 sequences, 42% occurring once; the ten biggest clones make up 7% to 9%. CDR1 and CDR2 (germline): DFQATT, SNEGSKA (reference sequence). Trimming stripped 6 bases from V and 5 bases from J, with 16 bases between. This CDR3 contains 13 residues. RNA extraction gave at least 6 micrograms of total RNA per sample. Broader study findings: It was held that diversity estimates obtained from one million T cells represented underestimates.

Specimen: blood. This chain connects TRBV20-1 to TRBJ1-1, with unresolved D. This sequence originates from a woman between 18 and 29 years old in good health. The CDR3 DNA follows: TGCAGTGCCCCTAGCCGGGGTCGGACTGAAGCTTTCTTT. This encodes CSAPSRGRTEAFF.